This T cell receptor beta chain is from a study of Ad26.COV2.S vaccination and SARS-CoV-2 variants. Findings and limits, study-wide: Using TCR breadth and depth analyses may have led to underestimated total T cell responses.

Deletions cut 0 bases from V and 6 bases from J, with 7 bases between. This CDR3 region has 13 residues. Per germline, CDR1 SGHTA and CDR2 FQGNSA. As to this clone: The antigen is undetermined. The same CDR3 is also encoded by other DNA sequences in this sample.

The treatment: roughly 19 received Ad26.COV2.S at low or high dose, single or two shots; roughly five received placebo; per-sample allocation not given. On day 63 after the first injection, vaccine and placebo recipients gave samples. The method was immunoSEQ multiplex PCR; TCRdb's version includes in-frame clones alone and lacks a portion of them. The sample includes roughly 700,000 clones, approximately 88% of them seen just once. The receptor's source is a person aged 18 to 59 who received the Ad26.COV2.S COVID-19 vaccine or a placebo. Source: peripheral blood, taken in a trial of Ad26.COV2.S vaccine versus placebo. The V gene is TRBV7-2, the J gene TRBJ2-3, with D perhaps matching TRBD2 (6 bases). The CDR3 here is CASSLARGDTQYF. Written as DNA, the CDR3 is TGTGCCAGCAGCTTAGCCCGGGGGGATACGCAGTATTTT.